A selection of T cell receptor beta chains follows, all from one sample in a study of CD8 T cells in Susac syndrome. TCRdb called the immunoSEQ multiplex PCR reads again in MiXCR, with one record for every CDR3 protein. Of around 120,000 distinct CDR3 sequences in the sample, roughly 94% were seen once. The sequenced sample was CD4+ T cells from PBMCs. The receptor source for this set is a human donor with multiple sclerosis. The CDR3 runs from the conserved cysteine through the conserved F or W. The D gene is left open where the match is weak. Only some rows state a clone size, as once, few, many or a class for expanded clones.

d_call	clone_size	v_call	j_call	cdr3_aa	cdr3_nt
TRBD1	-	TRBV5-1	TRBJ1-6	CASSPGQANSPLHF	TGCGCCAGCAGCCCAGGACAGGCTAATTCACCCCTCCACTTT
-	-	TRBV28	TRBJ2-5	CASSLGDPRETQYF	TGTGCCAGCAGTTTAGGGGACCCCCGGGAGACCCAGTACTTC
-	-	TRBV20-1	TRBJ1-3	CSAPGRLSGNTIYF	TGCAGTGCTCCCGGACGACTCTCTGGAAACACCATATATTTT
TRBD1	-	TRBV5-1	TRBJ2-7	CASSPRTGHYEQYF	TGCGCCAGCAGCCCAAGGACAGGGCACTACGAGCAGTACTTC
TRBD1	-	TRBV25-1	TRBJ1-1	CASSESVGQGGTEAFF	TGTGCCAGCAGTGAAAGTGTGGGACAGGGTGGGACTGAAGCTTTCTTT
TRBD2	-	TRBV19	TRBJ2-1	CASTLRTSGLQSSYNEQFF	TGTGCCAGTACCCTACGGACTAGCGGTCTACAGAGCTCCTACAATGAGCAGTTCTTC
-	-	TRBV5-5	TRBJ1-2	CASSLDGTYGYTF	TGTGCCAGCAGCTTGGACGGGACCTATGGCTACACCTTC
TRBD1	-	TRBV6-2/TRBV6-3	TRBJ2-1	CASRDRANNEQFF	TGTGCCAGCAGAGACAGGGCGAACAATGAGCAGTTCTTC
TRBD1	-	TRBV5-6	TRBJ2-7	CASSLGGSGQGSYEQYF	TGTGCCAGCAGCTTGGGCGGCTCGGGACAGGGGTCCTACGAGCAGTACTTC
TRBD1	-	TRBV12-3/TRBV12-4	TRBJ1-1	CASSWTGQRAFF	TGTGCCAGCAGTTGGACAGGGCAGAGGGCTTTCTTT
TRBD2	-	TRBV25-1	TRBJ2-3	CAAGGFTDTQYF	TGTGCGGCGGGGGGGTTCACAGATACGCAGTATTTT
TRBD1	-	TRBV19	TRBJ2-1	CASLTTGREDNEQFF	TGTGCCAGCCTCACGACAGGGAGAGAGGACAATGAGCAGTTCTTC
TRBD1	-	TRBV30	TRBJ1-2	CASYRGLGYTF	TGTGCCTCCTACAGGGGACTTGGCTACACCTTC
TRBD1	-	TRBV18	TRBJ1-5	CASSLGTVPNQPQHF	TGTGCCAGCTCACTGGGGACAGTCCCAAATCAGCCCCAGCATTTT
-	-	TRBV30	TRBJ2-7	CAWSVLLNEQYF	TGTGCCTGGAGTGTACTACTAAACGAGCAGTACTTC
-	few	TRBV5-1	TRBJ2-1	CASSLTGSYNEQFF	TGCGCCAGCAGCTTGACAGGCTCCTACAATGAGCAGTTCTTC
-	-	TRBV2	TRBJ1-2	CASSGGLGGYTF	TGTGCCAGCAGTGGGGGCTTGGGGGGCTACACCTTC
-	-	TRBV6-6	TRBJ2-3	CASSYSIDTQYF	TGTGCCAGCAGTTACTCAATAGATACGCAGTATTTT
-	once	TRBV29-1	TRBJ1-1	CSVAVTSQGRWRNTEAFF	TGCAGCGTTGCGGTGACGTCGCAGGGACGGTGGAGGAACACTGAAGCTTTCTTT
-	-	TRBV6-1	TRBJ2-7	CASSETYEQYF	TGTGCCAGCAGTGAGACCTACGAGCAGTACTTC
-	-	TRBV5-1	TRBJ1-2	CASSLGAPLTGYTF	TGCGCCAGCAGCTTGGGTGCCCCTTTGACTGGCTACACCTTC
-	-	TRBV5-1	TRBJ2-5	CASSFPRDEETQYF	TGCGCCAGCAGCTTCCCCAGGGACGAAGAGACCCAGTACTTC
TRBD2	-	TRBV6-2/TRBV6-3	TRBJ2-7	CATSRTSLYEQYF	TGTGCCACTTCTAGGACTAGCCTCTACGAGCAGTACTTC
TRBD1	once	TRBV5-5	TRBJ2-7	CASSLDPQGAREQYF	TGTGCCAGCAGCTTGGATCCCCAGGGGGCAAGGGAGCAGTACTTC
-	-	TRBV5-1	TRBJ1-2	CASSLEGLPQGSYGYTF	TGCGCCAGCAGCTTGGAGGGCTTGCCACAGGGCTCCTATGGCTACACCTTC
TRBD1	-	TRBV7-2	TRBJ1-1	CASSFSGTGTEAFF	TGTGCCAGCAGTTTCTCCGGGACAGGGACTGAAGCTTTCTTT
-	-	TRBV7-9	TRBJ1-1	CASSSSGAGVTEAFF	TGTGCCAGCAGCTCCTCAGGGGCGGGAGTGACTGAAGCTTTCTTT
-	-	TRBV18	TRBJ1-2	CASSPEWTYYGYTF	TGTGCCAGCTCACCAGAGTGGACTTACTATGGCTACACCTTC
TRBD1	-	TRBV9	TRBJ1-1	CASSVQGAGNTEAFF	TGTGCCAGCAGCGTACAGGGGGCAGGGAACACTGAAGCTTTCTTT
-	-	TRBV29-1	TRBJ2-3	CSAGRESDTQYF	TGCAGCGCGGGGCGGGAATCAGATACGCAGTATTTT
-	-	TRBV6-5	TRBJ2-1	CAIRGGGRPNEQFF	TGTGCCATCCGAGGGGGCGGGAGACCCAATGAGCAGTTCTTC
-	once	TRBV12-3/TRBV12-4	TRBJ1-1	CASSTVVLGPLNTEAFF	TGTGCCAGCAGCACCGTGGTCCTGGGACCGTTGAACACTGAAGCTTTCTTT